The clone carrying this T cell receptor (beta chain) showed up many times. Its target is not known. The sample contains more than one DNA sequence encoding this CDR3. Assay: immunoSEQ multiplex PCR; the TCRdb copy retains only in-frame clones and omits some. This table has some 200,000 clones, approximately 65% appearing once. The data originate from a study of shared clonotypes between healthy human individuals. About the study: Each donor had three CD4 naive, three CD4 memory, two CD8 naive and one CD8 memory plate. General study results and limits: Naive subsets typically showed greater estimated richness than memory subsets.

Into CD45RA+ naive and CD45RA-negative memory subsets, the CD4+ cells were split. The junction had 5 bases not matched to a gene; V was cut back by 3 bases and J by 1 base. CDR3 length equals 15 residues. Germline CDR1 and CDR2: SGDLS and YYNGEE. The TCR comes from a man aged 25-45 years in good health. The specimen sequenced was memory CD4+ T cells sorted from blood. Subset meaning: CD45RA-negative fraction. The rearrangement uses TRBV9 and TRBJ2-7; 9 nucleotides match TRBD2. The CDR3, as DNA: TGTGCCAGCAGCGAAGGAACTAGCGGGTCCTACGAGCAGTACTTC. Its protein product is CASSEGTSGSYEQYF. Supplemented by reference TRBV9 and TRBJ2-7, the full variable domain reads DSGVTQTPKHLITATGQRVTLRCSPRSGDLSVYWYQQSLDQGLQFLIQYYNGEERAKGNILERFSAQQFPDLHSELNLSSLELGDSALYFCASSEGTSGSYEQYFGPGTRLTVT.